The 26 T cell receptor beta chains presented below share a single source sample, sequenced in a study of T cell repertoires in cytomegalovirus infection. TCRdb fed the reads into MiXCR, producing one record per CDR3 protein. Among hundreds of thousands of distinct CDR3 sequences listed, 32% were seen once. These TCRs are of unknown antigen specificity. The material was cultured CD8+ T cells from PBMCs, obtained from culture after CMV antigen stimulation. These receptors came from a human donor in good health (CMV status not recorded). Some clones in this sample may be carry-over from other donors' samples.

The sample holds a few counts of this clonotype. CDR3 loop: CASSRVGEAFF. CDR3 sequence (DNA): TGTGCCAGCAGCCGAGTGGGGGAAGCTTTCTTT. The chain has TRBV7-9 and TRBJ1-1; D gene unclear. CDR1 and CDR2 (germline): SEHNR, FQNEAQ (reference sequence). The length of the CDR3 is 11 residues. Deletions cut 5 bases from V and 8 bases from J, with 9 bases between.

This clonotype was detected only a few times. CDR3 amino acids: CASSVGTGRDTEAFF. In DNA, the CDR3 is TGTGCCAGCAGTGTAGGGACAGGTAGGGACACTGAAGCTTTCTTT. The V call is TRBV6-1, the J call TRBJ1-1; TRBD1 matches 8 bases. Germline loops: CDR1 MNHNS, CDR2 SASEGT. Unmatched junction bases numbered 7, after V lost 4 bases and J lost 3 bases. The CDR3 covers 15 residues.

The chain combines TRBV27 with TRBJ2-5; no clear D. V was clipped by 2 bases and J by 6 bases, with 10 bases between them. Germline CDR1 and CDR2: MNHEY and SMNVEV (reference sequence). The CDR3 is 13 amino acids. This chain's CDR3 is CASSLTVKKTQYF. CDR3 sequence (DNA): TGTGCCAGCAGTTTAACGGTGAAGAAGACCCAGTACTTC.

This chain links TRBV7-9 with TRBJ2-1; TRBD2 aligns across 8 bases. This CDR3 has 14 residues. CDR1 SEHNR and CDR2 FQNEAQ come from the germline V gene (reference sequence). V dropped 7 bases and J dropped 4; count of bases not matched to a gene: 6. CDR3 DNA sequence: TGTGCCAGCACGGGAGGGACGCTTTACAATGAGCAGTTCTTC. Residues: CASTGGTLYNEQFF.

The chain employs TRBV4-3 and TRBJ2-3; D may be TRBD1 (5 bases). The length of the CDR3 is 16 residues. Germline-derived CDR1 and CDR2 are LGHNA and YSLEER. Trimming removed 0 bases at V and 0 bases at J, with 10 bases between. The CDR3 region has the DNA TGCGCCAGCAGCCAAGATGACAGTCTCAGCACAGATACGCAGTATTTT. Protein product: CASSQDDSLSTDTQYF.

The chain uses TRBV12-3 or TRBV12-4 and TRBJ2-5; the match to TRBD2 covers 7 bases. There are 11 residues in the CDR3. Unmatched junction bases numbered 1, after V lost 2 bases and J lost 10 bases. In DNA form, the CDR3 reads TGTGCCAGCAGTTTAAGGGAGGGCCAGTACTTC. It is translated as CASSLREGQYF.

A word on this clonotype: The junction departs from germline at one end; a sequencing error may be responsible. This chain connects TRBV2 to TRBJ1-3; D ambiguous. CDR3 size: 12 residues. From germline, CDR1 is SNHLY and CDR2 FYNNEI. The CDR3 coding sequence is TGCGCCAGCACTAGCTCTGGAAACACCATATATTTT. Protein: CASTSSGNTIYF.

This clonotype was recorded many times. The CDR3 reads CASSAENTGELFF. The CDR3 nucleotides read TGTGCCAGCAGCGCAGAGAACACCGGGGAGCTGTTTTTT. J is TRBJ2-2 and V is TRBV7-3; D gene ambiguous. Germline V gives CDR1 SGHTA, CDR2 FQGTGA. V lost 5 bases to trimming and J lost 1 base, with 5 bases between them. The CDR3 is 13 amino acids.

This clonotype was picked up a small number of times. The chain carries TRBV7-6 and TRBJ2-7; D is tentatively TRBD1 or TRBD2 (5 bases each). Trimming took 4 bases from V and 0 from J, leaving 13 bases between them. The CDR3 extends over 15 amino acids. Per the germline V gene, CDR1 is SGHVS and CDR2 is FNYEAQ. CDR3 sequence: CASSSGWDGSYEQYF. CDR3 nucleotides: TGTGCCAGCAGCTCAGGCTGGGACGGCTCCTACGAGCAGTACTTC.

About this clonotype: At one of its ends the junction is not consistent with the germline gene, which may arise from a read error. The chain has TRBV7-6 and TRBJ2-1, with D perhaps assigned TRBD1 or TRBD2 (5 bases each). This CDR3 has 15 amino acids. Germline lookup yields CDR1 SGHVS and CDR2 FNYEAQ. CDR3 loop: CASSLSLGDGNEQFF. The CDR3 bases are TGTGCTAGCAGCTTATCCCTCGGGGACGGCAATGAGCAGTTCTTC.

This clonotype was found many times. CDR3: CASSPRRNYGYTF. As DNA, the CDR3 is TGTGCCAGCAGCCCCAGGAGAAACTATGGCTACACCTTC. J is TRBJ1-2 and V is TRBV7-6; no firm D call. V shed 5 bases and J shed 2 bases, with 9 bases lying between them. Germline V lookup: CDR1 SGHVS, CDR2 FNYEAQ. CDR3 length: 13 amino acids.

About this clonotype: The CDR3 end shows no conserved phenylalanine or tryptophan, and so a read error is likely. The gene calls are TRBV28 and TRBJ2-1, with D possibly matching TRBD2 (7 bases). Trimming took off 7 bases at V and 10 bases at J, with 20 bases between the two ends. Germline CDR1 MDHEN, CDR2 SYDVKM. CDR3 length: 14 amino acids. CDR3 bases: TGTGCCAGCACCCCGAGGGGGGGGGCAGGAGAGCAGTTCTGC. Amino acids: CASTPRGGAGEQFC.

This clonotype was seen only a few times. The J gene is TRBJ2-3, the V gene TRBV6-1; 9 bases agree with TRBD2. This CDR3 contains 15 residues. V lost 6 bases to trimming and J lost 4 bases; unmatched junction nucleotides: 8. CDR1 is MNHNS, CDR2 SASEGT, per germline. The CDR3 bases are TGTGCCAGCAGCCCCCCAGCGGGGGGATCAGATACGCAGTATTTT. Translated: CASSPPAGGSDTQYF.

Turning to this clonotype: The germline gene is not matched at one end of the junction; a read error may be the cause. The rearrangement joins TRBV19 to TRBJ2-1, with TRBD1 matching over 7 bases. The V gene's germline CDR1 is LNHDA and CDR2 SQIVND (reference sequence). The length of the CDR3 is 15 residues. CDR3 loop: CVSSLAGGTYNEQFF. The CDR3 DNA reads TGTGTCAGTAGTCTCGCAGGGGGAACCTACAATGAGCAGTTCTTC.

J is TRBJ2-1 and V is TRBV19; TRBD2 aligns across 8 bases. Germline CDR1 reads LNHDA; CDR2 reads SQIVND (reference sequence). This CDR3 is 14 amino acids long. V shed 8 bases and J 6 bases; nucleotides not matched to a gene: 9. CDR3: CASSIYLAGNEQFF. In DNA form, the CDR3 reads TGTGCCAGTTCAATATATCTAGCGGGCAATGAGCAGTTCTTC.

The gene calls are TRBV5-5 and TRBJ2-2; unclear D gene. Trimming took 0 bases from V and 5 from J, leaving 11 bases between them. Looked up from germline, CDR1 is SGHKS and CDR2 is YYEKEE (reference sequence). The CDR3 runs to 15 residues. The CDR3 region is CASSLGRGSTGELFF. The CDR3 DNA sequence: TGTGCCAGCAGCTTGGGTCGAGGCTCGACCGGGGAGCTGTTTTTT.

This clonotype was found a few times. The chain recombines TRBV19 with TRBJ1-2, with D perhaps matching TRBD1 (5 bases). Looked up from germline, CDR1 is LNHDA and CDR2 is SQIVND (reference sequence). This CDR3 spans 13 amino acids. V was cut by 7 bases and J by 3 bases, with 12 bases left in between. The CDR3, as DNA: TGTGCCAGTACCCTAACAGGTCACTATGGCTACACCTTC. It yields the protein CASTLTGHYGYTF.

The rearrangement links TRBV6-6 to TRBJ2-7; 11 bases align to TRBD1. The germline V gene encodes CDR1 MNHNY and CDR2 SVGAGI (reference sequence). The CDR3 totals 15 residues. Germline trimming cut 6 bases from V and 3 bases from J; bases unmatched to any gene: 7. CDR3 residues: CASRLTGTGGYEQYV. Written as DNA, the CDR3 is TGTGCCAGCAGGCTAACCGGGACAGGGGGCTACGAGCAGTACGTC.

The rearrangement links TRBV4-2 to TRBJ2-2; 10 bases align to TRBD1. The J segment lost 5 bases and the V segment lost 6 bases, leaving 6 bases of the junction unmatched. The CDR3 totals 15 residues. Looked up from germline, CDR1 is LGHNA and CDR2 is YNFKEQ. The CDR3 DNA is TGTGCCAGCAGGGACCGGGACAGGGGTACCGGGGAGCTGTTTTTT. Protein sequence: CASRDRDRGTGELFF.

This clonotype was picked up a small number of times. This chain connects TRBV7-6 to TRBJ1-6; TRBD1 matches at 8 bases. This CDR3 has 17 amino acids. Unmatched junction bases numbered 6, after V lost 1 base and J lost 4 bases. Germline values: CDR1 SGHVS, CDR2 FNYEAQ. CDR3 nucleotide sequence: TGTGCCAGCAGCTTAGGGGCAGGGGGCAATTATAATTCACCCCTCCACTTT. This encodes CASSLGAGGNYNSPLHF. Based on the CDR3 plus reference TRBV7-6 and TRBJ1-6, the full variable domain is GAGVSQSPRYKVTKRGQDVALRCDPISGHVSLYWYRQALGQGPEFLTYFNYEAQQDKSGLPNDRFSAERPEGSISTLTIQRTEQRDSAMYRCASSLGAGGNYNSPLHFGNGTRLTVT.

This clonotype has a handful of counts. This chain links TRBV6-5 with TRBJ2-1; D ambiguous. The CDR3 totals 13 residues. Between the trimmed V and J ends, which lost 0 bases and 6 bases, there was a span of 6 bases. Germline values: CDR1 MNHEY, CDR2 SVGAGI. CDR3 in amino acids: CASSYSRINEQFF. DNA of the CDR3: TGTGCCAGCAGTTACTCGCGGATCAATGAGCAGTTCTTC.

Ten or more counts support this clonotype. The chain recombines TRBV7-2 with TRBJ2-5; TRBD1 matches 9 bases. The CDR3 runs 17 residues. CDR1 and CDR2 (germline): SGHTA, FQGNSA. After removal of 1 base from V and 4 bases from J, the junction contained 10 bases not matched to a gene. This CDR3 reads CASSLGLLQGARETQYF. The CDR3 DNA sequence: TGTGCCAGCAGCTTAGGACTACTACAGGGGGCGAGAGAGACCCAGTACTTC.

The chain carries TRBV6-1 and TRBJ2-3; 8 nucleotides align to TRBD1. The germline V gene has CDR1 MNHNS and CDR2 SASEGT. The CDR3 sequence is 17 residues long. V was pared by 2 bases and J by 5 bases, with 12 bases of the junction left unmatched. The chain's CDR3 is CASSERSRGLRGDTQYF. Written as DNA, the CDR3 is TGTGCCAGCAGTGAAAGGTCCAGGGGGCTGAGAGGAGATACGCAGTATTTT.

The chain has TRBV7-9 and TRBJ2-3; D call uncertain. Germline CDR1 reads SEHNR; CDR2 reads FQNEAQ (reference sequence). The CDR3 runs 15 residues. Trimming left V 5 bases short and J 1 base short, with 13 bases between. CDR3 in amino acids: CASSPTVLGTDTQYF. Written as DNA, the CDR3 is TGTGCCAGCAGCCCAACCGTCTTAGGCACAGATACGCAGTATTTT. Together with reference TRBV7-9 and TRBJ2-3, the CDR3 gives the full variable domain: DTGVSQNPRHKITKRGQNVTFRCDPISEHNRLYWYRQTLGQGPEFLTYFQNEAQLEKSRLLSDRFSAERPKGSFSTLEIQRTEQGDSAMYLCASSPTVLGTDTQYFGPGTRLTVL.

This clonotype was seen ten or more times. The V gene is TRBV7-2, the J gene TRBJ2-1, with a weak D call TRBD2 (7 bases). Trimming took off 1 base at V and 4 bases at J, with 20 bases between the two ends. The CDR3 is 18 amino acids. Germline-derived CDR1 and CDR2 are SGHTA and FQGNSA. The CDR3 sequence is CASSLDGLGRGGYNEQFF. The CDR3 bases are TGTGCCAGCAGCTTAGATGGGCTAGGTAGGGGGGGTTACAATGAGCAGTTCTTC. The full variable domain, with the rest looked up from reference TRBV7-2 and TRBJ2-1, is GAGVSQSPSNKVTEKGKDVELRCDPISGHTALYWYRQSLGQGLEFLIYFQGNSAPDKSGLPSDRFSAERTGGSVSTLTIQRTQQEDSAVYLCASSLDGLGRGGYNEQFFGPGTRLTVL.

The chain is built from TRBV19 and TRBJ2-3; D is perhaps TRBD1 (6 bases). CDR1 LNHDA and CDR2 SQIVND come from the germline V gene (reference sequence). V was pared by 5 bases and J by 0 bases, with 18 bases between. The CDR3 sequence is 17 residues long. The CDR3 is CASSHIFRDTSTDTQYF. DNA for the CDR3: TGTGCCAGTAGTCACATTTTCAGGGACACTAGCACAGATACGCAGTATTTT. Full variable domain (remainder filled in from reference TRBV19 and TRBJ2-3): DGGITQSPKYLFRKEGQNVTLSCEQNLNHDAMYWYRQDPGQGLRLIYYSQIVNDFQKGDIAEGYSVSREKKESFPLTVTSAQKNPTAFYLCASSHIFRDTSTDTQYFGPGTRLTVL.